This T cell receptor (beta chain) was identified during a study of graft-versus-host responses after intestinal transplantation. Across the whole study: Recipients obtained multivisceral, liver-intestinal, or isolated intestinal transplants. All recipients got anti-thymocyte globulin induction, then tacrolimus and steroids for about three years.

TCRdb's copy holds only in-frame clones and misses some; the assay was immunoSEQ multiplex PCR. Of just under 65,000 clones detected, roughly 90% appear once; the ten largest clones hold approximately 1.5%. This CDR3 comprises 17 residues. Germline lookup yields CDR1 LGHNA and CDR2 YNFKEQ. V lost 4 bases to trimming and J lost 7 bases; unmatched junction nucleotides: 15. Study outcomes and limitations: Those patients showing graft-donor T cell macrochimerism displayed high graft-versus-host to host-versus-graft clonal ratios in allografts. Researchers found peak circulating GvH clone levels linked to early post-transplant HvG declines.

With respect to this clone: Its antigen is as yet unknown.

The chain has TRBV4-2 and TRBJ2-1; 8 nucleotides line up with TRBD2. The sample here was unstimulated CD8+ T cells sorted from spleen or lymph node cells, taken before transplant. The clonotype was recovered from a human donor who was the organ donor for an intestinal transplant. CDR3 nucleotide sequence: TGTGCCAGCAGCCCTGAGAACGGACTAGCCAGGGAGAATGAGCAGTTCTTC. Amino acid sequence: CASSPENGLARENEQFF.